The 28 T cell receptor beta chains below come from one sample, sequenced in a study of blood T cell repertoires in COVID-19. Clones were sequenced by immunoSEQ multiplex PCR, and TCRdb holds only the in-frame ones, with some missing. The sample yields 120,000 or so clones, over 75% seen once. Sequencing used peripheral blood. These receptors originate from a man in his 60s with acute or convalescent COVID-19.

This chain uses TRBV5-4 with TRBJ2-7; TRBD2 agrees at 7 bases. V lost 0 bases and J lost 6; bases outside the gene matches: 21. Per the germline V gene, CDR1 is SGHNT and CDR2 is YYREEE (reference sequence). The CDR3 length is 19 residues. CDR3: CASSLADFRGLPLYSEQYF. The DNA of the CDR3 is TGTGCCAGCAGCTTGGCCGACTTCCGGGGACTACCCCTTTACTCCGAGCAGTACTTC.

V is TRBV7-9 and J is TRBJ1-2; no firm D call. Germline CDR1 reads SEHNR; CDR2 reads FQNEAQ (reference sequence). This CDR3 contains 13 residues. V lost 5 bases to trimming and J lost 7 bases, with 14 bases between them. The CDR3 DNA reads TGTGCCAGCAGCCTACCGGCTGAGGCTGGCTACACCTTC. This codes for CASSLPAEAGYTF.

The chain combines TRBV5-1 with TRBJ2-7; TRBD2 aligns across 8 bases. CDR3 size: 13 residues. Per the germline V gene, CDR1 is SGHRS and CDR2 is YFSETQ. Unmatched junction bases numbered 7, after V lost 10 bases and J lost 1 base. The CDR3 DNA sequence: TGCGCCTCACACCCGGGAGGGTCCTACGAGCAGTACTTC. Protein: CASHPGGSYEQYF.

This clone was found a few times. The chain carries TRBV12-3 or TRBV12-4 and TRBJ2-1; D might be TRBD1 (6 bases). This CDR3 spans 13 amino acids. The V end was cut by 5 bases, the J end by 5 bases, with 10 bases between. The CDR3 sequence is CASSETGNNEQFF. CDR3 DNA: TGTGCCAGCAGTGAGACAGGAAACAATGAGCAGTTCTTC.

Written as DNA, the CDR3 is TGCGCCAGCAGCTTATTTGGCGCAGGGGGGGATACGCAGTATTTT. It translates to CASSLFGAGGDTQYF. The genes are TRBV5-1 and TRBJ2-3; weak D call: TRBD1 (7 bases). This CDR3 is built from 15 residues. Germline loops: CDR1 SGHRS, CDR2 YFSETQ. V was cut by 2 bases and J by 6 bases, with 16 bases left in between.

This sequence joins TRBV6-4 and TRBJ2-5; D is perhaps TRBD2 (5 bases). From germline, CDR1 is MRHNA and CDR2 SNTAGT. The CDR3 spans 11 residues. Trimming stripped 7 bases from V and 4 bases from J, with 7 bases between. The CDR3 loop is CASTEGETQYF. The CDR3 DNA follows: TGTGCCAGCACCGAGGGAGAGACCCAGTACTTC.

This clone was seen just once. The chain combines TRBV27 with TRBJ2-7, with 9 nucleotides matching TRBD1. Germline V gene data show CDR1 as MNHEY and CDR2 as SMNVEV (reference sequence). The trim removed 2 bases at V and 2 bases at J, leaving 4 bases unmatched. The CDR3 is made up of 15 amino acids. The CDR3 region is CASSLENRGPYEQYF. The DNA for the CDR3 is TGTGCCAGCAGTTTAGAGAACAGGGGGCCCTACGAGCAGTACTTC.

V is TRBV6-1 and J is TRBJ2-1; D gene unclear. Deletions cut 0 bases from V and 10 bases from J, with 10 bases between. Germline V gene lookup returns CDR1 MNHNS and CDR2 SASEGT. The CDR3 covers 13 residues. The CDR3 is CASSEALTTEQFF. In DNA, the CDR3 is TGTGCCAGCAGTGAAGCGCTAACGACAGAGCAGTTCTTC.

With regard to this clone: An end of the junction differs from the germline gene, which may be a read error. The chain combines TRBV15 with TRBJ2-1; D remains unclear. The CDR3 runs to 13 residues. Germline V gene lookup returns CDR1 LNHNV and CDR2 YYDKDF (reference sequence). This chain's CDR3 is CATSRDFYNEQFF. The CDR3, as DNA: TGTGCCACCAGCCGAGACTTCTACAATGAGCAGTTCTTC.

This sequence joins TRBV28 and TRBJ2-3, with TRBD1 identical over 9 bases. Germline V gives CDR1 MDHEN, CDR2 SYDVKM. Trimming took 3 bases from V and 0 from J; bases not matched to a gene: 7. The CDR3 runs to 17 residues. The CDR3 is CASSFGGQGWSTDTQYF. The CDR3 DNA follows: TGTGCCAGCAGTTTTGGTGGACAGGGGTGGAGCACAGATACGCAGTATTTT.

This chain links TRBV2 with TRBJ2-5; 7 bases are shared with TRBD1. Germline CDR1 reads SNHLY; CDR2 reads FYNNEI. There are 14 residues in the CDR3. V was pared by 6 bases and J by 1 base, with 5 bases of the junction left unmatched. Written as DNA, the CDR3 is TGTGCCAGCAGCGAACAGGGGAGCCAAGAGACCCAGTACTTC. Translated, it gives CASSEQGSQETQYF.

This clone was detected many times. The chain combines TRBV27 with TRBJ2-7; D is perhaps TRBD2 (6 bases). In germline, CDR1 is MNHEY, CDR2 SMNVEV (reference sequence). The CDR3 contains 13 residues. Trimming removed 3 bases at V and 7 bases at J, with 13 bases between. The CDR3 bases are TGTGCCAGCAGTTTCTTGGTAGGAGGGGAGCAGTACTTC. It codes for CASSFLVGGEQYF.

The CDR3 is CASSLNPDRENNQPQHF. In nucleotides, the CDR3 is TGTGCCAGCAGCTTAAACCCGGACAGGGAAAACAATCAGCCCCAGCATTTT. V usage is TRBV7-3 and J usage is TRBJ1-5, with TRBD1 matching over 8 bases. Germline V gene sequence: CDR1 SGHTA, CDR2 FQGTGA. The V gene end was trimmed by 1 base and the J gene end by 3 bases; junction bases not matched to a gene: 8. The length of the CDR3 is 17 residues.

This sequence joins TRBV2 and TRBJ1-3; D is unclear. The CDR3 extends over 16 amino acids. Trimming left V 3 bases short and J 1 base short, with 13 bases between. Germline CDR1 SNHLY, CDR2 FYNNEI. CDR3 loop: CASSDEAAISGNTIYF. The DNA for the CDR3 is TGTGCCAGCAGTGACGAGGCAGCTATTTCTGGAAACACCATATATTTT.

This clone has only one observation. The rearrangement uses TRBV2 and TRBJ1-1, with a possible D match to TRBD1 (6 bases). The germline V gene encodes CDR1 SNHLY and CDR2 FYNNEI. This CDR3 has 13 residues. Trimming stripped 7 bases from V and 2 bases from J, with 11 bases between. CDR3 nucleotides: TGTGCCAGCAAGTACAGGGACAACACTGAAGCTTTCTTT. It yields the protein CASKYRDNTEAFF.

This clone was observed a handful of times. The chain employs TRBV7-8 and TRBJ2-2, with TRBD1 matching over 9 bases. Trimming took 4 bases from V and 11 from J; bases not matched to a gene: 5. The CDR3 sequence is 13 residues long. The germline V gene encodes CDR1 SGHVS and CDR2 FQNEAQ. The CDR3 reads CASSSSDRGELFF. In DNA, the CDR3 is TGTGCCAGCAGCTCCTCGGACAGGGGAGAGCTGTTTTTT.

This clone was detected many times. The chain uses TRBV21-1 and TRBJ1-6; the tabulated D call, TRBD1, remains unverified against the DNA. TRBV21-1 is a listed pseudogene. The CDR3 extends over 16 amino acids. The CDR3 is CASSKEGRASGSPLHF. DNA of the CDR3: TGTGCCAGCAGCAAAGAAGGCAGGGCGTCTGGCTCACCCCTCCACTTT.

This clone was picked up a small number of times. The V gene is TRBV11-2, the J gene TRBJ2-3; D ambiguous. The V gene lost 4 bases and the J gene lost 8 bases, with 13 bases spanning the gap. The CDR3 covers 13 residues. Per the germline V gene, CDR1 is SGHAT and CDR2 is FQNNGV. The CDR3 spells CASSSISHGTQYF. The CDR3 region has the DNA TGTGCCAGCAGCTCTATATCCCACGGTACGCAGTATTTT. Based on the CDR3 plus reference TRBV11-2 and TRBJ2-3, the full variable domain is EAGVAQSPRYKIIEKRQSVAFWCNPISGHATLYWYQQILGQGPKLLIQFQNNGVVDDSQLPKDRFSAERLKGVDSTLKIQPAKLEDSAVYLCASSSISHGTQYFGPGTRLTVL.

With respect to this clone: The sample has other DNA sequences that encode this CDR3 too. J is TRBJ2-5 and V is TRBV15; unclear D gene. V was cut by 0 bases and J by 4 bases, with 6 bases left in between. In germline, CDR1 is LNHNV, CDR2 YYDKDF (reference sequence). This CDR3 comprises 13 residues. CDR3 region: CATSRDRGETQYF. The CDR3 DNA reads as TGTGCCACCAGCAGAGATCGCGGAGAGACCCAGTACTTC. Using reference TRBV15 and TRBJ2-5 for the parts outside the CDR3, the full variable domain is DAMVIQNPRYQVTQFGKPVTLSCSQTLNHNVMYWYQQKSSQAPKLLFHYYDKDFNNEADTPDNFQSRRPNTSFCFLDIRSPGLGDTAMYLCATSRDRGETQYFGPGTRLLVL.

J is TRBJ1-2 and V is TRBV5-1; D is perhaps TRBD1 (5 bases). CDR1 is SGHRS and CDR2 is YFSETQ in the germline V gene. Trimming removed 4 bases from V and 2 bases from J, with 12 bases in between. CDR3 length equals 14 residues. The CDR3 sequence is CASSLTTDNYGYTF. In DNA, the CDR3 is TGCGCCAGCAGCCTAACGACAGACAACTATGGCTACACCTTC.

The genes are TRBV6-4 and TRBJ2-3; TRBD2 is a possible D gene (6 bases). The CDR3 loop spans 15 amino acids. V was cut by 2 bases and J by 0 bases, with 9 bases left in between. CDR1 is MRHNA and CDR2 is SNTAGT in the germline V gene. The CDR3 loop is CASSDDGGSTDTQYF. CDR3 in DNA: TGTGCCAGCAGTGACGATGGGGGGAGCACAGATACGCAGTATTTT.

The J gene is TRBJ2-2, the V gene TRBV18, with a possible D match to TRBD2 (5 bases). This CDR3 contains 16 residues. The V end was cut by 3 bases, the J end by 1 base, with 12 bases between. Germline lookup yields CDR1 KGHSH and CDR2 LQKENI. CDR3 in DNA: TGTGCCAGCTCACCCATCGTCGCGGGGAACACCGGGGAGCTGTTTTTT. This gives the protein CASSPIVAGNTGELFF.

V gene TRBV24-1 combines with J gene TRBJ1-1, with D maybe TRBD1 (5 bases). Germline values: CDR1 KGHDR, CDR2 SFDVKD. Trimming took off 5 bases at V and 5 bases at J, with 11 bases between the two ends. This CDR3 spans 13 amino acids. The CDR3 nucleotides read TGTGCCACCAGTGGCGGGGCGCGGACTGAAGCTTTCTTT. As protein: CATSGGARTEAFF.

The chain combines TRBV4-1 with TRBJ1-6; perhaps TRBD1 as D (6 bases). V lost 1 base to trimming and J lost 0 bases, with 10 bases between them. Germline lookup yields CDR1 MGHRA and CDR2 YSYEKL. There are 17 residues in the CDR3. The CDR3 loop is CASSQGGGGSYNSPLHF. The CDR3 DNA is TGCGCCAGCAGCCAAGGGGGAGGGGGCTCCTATAATTCACCCCTCCACTTT.

The rearrangement links TRBV5-1 to TRBJ2-7; D gene uncertain. Trimming left V 6 bases short and J 5 bases short, with 9 bases between. This CDR3 has 11 amino acids. Germline V gene data show CDR1 as SGHRS and CDR2 as YFSETQ. The CDR3 here is CASTDGHEQYF. In DNA, the CDR3 is TGCGCCAGCACGGATGGGCACGAGCAGTACTTC.

This clone was counted once. The rearrangement joins TRBV11-2 to TRBJ2-5; TRBD2 matches 11 bases. V was pared by 1 base and J by 5 bases, with 6 bases of the junction left unmatched. This CDR3 has 16 amino acids. The V gene's germline CDR1 is SGHAT and CDR2 FQNNGV. CDR3 nucleotides: TGTGCCAGCAGCTTAGTCCGGCTAGCGGGAGGTGAGACCCAGTACTTC. Protein product: CASSLVRLAGGETQYF.

The rearrangement uses TRBV11-1 and TRBJ1-1; D unresolved. The length of the CDR3 is 13 residues. Germline lookup yields CDR1 SGHAT and CDR2 FQDESV (reference sequence). V gave up 3 bases and J gave up 4 bases, with 9 bases separating them. CDR3 region: CASSFRTSTEAFF. The CDR3 DNA reads TGTGCCAGCAGCTTCCGTACGAGCACTGAAGCTTTCTTT. Filled out from reference TRBV11-1 and TRBJ1-1, the complete variable domain reads EAEVAQSPRYKITEKSQAVAFWCDPISGHATLYWYRQILGQGPELLVQFQDESVVDDSQLPKDRFSAERLKGVDSTLKIQPAELGDSAMYLCASSFRTSTEAFFGQGTRLTVV.

CDR3 in amino acids: CASSFGIYYEQYF. The DNA of the CDR3 is TGTGCCAGCAGTTTCGGGATTTACTACGAGCAGTACTTC. J is TRBJ2-7 and V is TRBV28; TRBD2 might be the D (5 bases). The CDR3 extends over 13 amino acids. The V end was cut by 3 bases, the J end by 3 bases, with 9 bases between. Germline V gene lookup returns CDR1 MDHEN and CDR2 SYDVKM.